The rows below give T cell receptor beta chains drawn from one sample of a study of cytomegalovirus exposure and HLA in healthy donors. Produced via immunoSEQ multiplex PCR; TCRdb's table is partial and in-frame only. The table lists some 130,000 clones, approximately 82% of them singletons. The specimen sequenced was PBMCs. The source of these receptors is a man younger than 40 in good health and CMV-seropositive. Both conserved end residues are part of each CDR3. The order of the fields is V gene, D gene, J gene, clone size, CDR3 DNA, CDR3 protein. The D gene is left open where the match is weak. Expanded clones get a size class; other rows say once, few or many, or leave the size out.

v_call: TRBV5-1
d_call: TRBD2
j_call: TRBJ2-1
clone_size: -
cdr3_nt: TGCGCCAGCAGTCCACTAGCGGCCTCCTACAATGAGCAGTTCTTC
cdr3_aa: CASSPLAASYNEQFF

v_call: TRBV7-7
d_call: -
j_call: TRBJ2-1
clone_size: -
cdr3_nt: TGTGCCAGCAGCTTAGAGTCAGGCGCTGGCCATGAGCAGTTCTTC
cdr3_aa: CASSLESGAGHEQFF

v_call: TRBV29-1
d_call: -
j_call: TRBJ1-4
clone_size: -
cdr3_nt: TGCAGCGTTTCTGGAGGATCCCCGGGAAAACTGTTTTTT
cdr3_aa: CSVSGGSPGKLFF

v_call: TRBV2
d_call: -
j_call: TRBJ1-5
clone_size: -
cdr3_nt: TGTGCCAGCAGTGAAGCGCCGGCTCCAGGGCGAAATCAGCCCCAGCATTTT
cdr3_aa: CASSEAPAPGRNQPQHF

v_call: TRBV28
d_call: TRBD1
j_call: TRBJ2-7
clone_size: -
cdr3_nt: TGTGCCAGCAGCCCACCGGGGGGACAGGGTACCTACGAGCAGTACTTC
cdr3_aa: CASSPPGGQGTYEQYF

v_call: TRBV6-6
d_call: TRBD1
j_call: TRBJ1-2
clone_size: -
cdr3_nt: TGTGCCAGCAGCGACAGGGTGGTAGAGCATGGCTACACCTTC
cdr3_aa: CASSDRVVEHGYTF

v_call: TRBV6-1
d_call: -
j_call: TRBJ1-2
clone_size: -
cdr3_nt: TGTGCCAGCAGTGAAGTCGACAGATCTAACTATGGCTACACCTTC
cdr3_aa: CASSEVDRSNYGYTF

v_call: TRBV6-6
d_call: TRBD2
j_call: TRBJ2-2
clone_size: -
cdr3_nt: TGTGCCAGCGTCCAGCGGGAGTCCACCGGGGAGCTGTTTTTT
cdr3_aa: CASVQRESTGELFF

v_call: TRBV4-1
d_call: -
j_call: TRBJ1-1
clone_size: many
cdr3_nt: TGCGCCAGCAGCCAAGTGAATAGCGGCACTGAAGCTTTCTTT
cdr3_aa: CASSQVNSGTEAFF

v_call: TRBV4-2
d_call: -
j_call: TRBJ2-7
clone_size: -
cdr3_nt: TGTGCCAGCAGCCCCACAGGACGGTACGAGCAGTACTTC
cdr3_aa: CASSPTGRYEQYF

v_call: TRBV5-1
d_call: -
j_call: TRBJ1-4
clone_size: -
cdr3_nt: TGCGCCAGCAGCCCTAACGCAGGATCTGAAAAACTGTTTTTT
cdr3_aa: CASSPNAGSEKLFF

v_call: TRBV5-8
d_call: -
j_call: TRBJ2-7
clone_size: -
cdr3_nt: TGTGCCAGCACCTACGATCCCAGGGCTGCCTACGAGCAGTACTTC
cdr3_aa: CASTYDPRAAYEQYF

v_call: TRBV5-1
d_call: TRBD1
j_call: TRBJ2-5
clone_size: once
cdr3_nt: TGCGCCAGCAGCAAGGGACAGAGTCAAGAGACCCAGTACTTC
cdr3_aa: CASSKGQSQETQYF

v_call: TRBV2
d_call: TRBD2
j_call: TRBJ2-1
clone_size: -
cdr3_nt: TGTGCCAGCAGTGAAGCGACTAGCGGGTTTTACAATGAGCAGTTCTTC
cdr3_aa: CASSEATSGFYNEQFF

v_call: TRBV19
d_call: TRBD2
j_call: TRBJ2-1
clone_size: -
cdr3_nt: TGTGCCAGTAGTATTAAAGCGGGAGGCTACAATGAGCAGTTCTTC
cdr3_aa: CASSIKAGGYNEQFF

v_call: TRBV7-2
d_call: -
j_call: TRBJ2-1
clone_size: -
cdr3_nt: TGTGCCAGCAGCTTAGCGACTCCAGTGTACAATGAGCAGTTCTTC
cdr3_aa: CASSLATPVYNEQFF

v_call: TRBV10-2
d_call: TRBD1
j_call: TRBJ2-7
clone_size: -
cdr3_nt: TGCGCCAGCAGTGAAGGGACAGGGACCTACGAGCAGTACTTC
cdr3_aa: CASSEGTGTYEQYF

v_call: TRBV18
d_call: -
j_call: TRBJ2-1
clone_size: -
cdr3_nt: TGTGCCAGCTCACCGACTAGAGGCAATGAGCAGTTCTTC
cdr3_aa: CASSPTRGNEQFF

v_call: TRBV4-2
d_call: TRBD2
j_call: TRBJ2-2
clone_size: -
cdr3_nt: TGTGCCAGCAGTCTAGCGGGAGGATACACCGGGGAGCTGTTTTTT
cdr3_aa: CASSLAGGYTGELFF

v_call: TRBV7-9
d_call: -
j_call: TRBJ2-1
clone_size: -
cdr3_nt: TGTGCCAGCAGCTTAATCCGAGATCCCTACAATGAGCAGTTCTTC
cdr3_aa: CASSLIRDPYNEQFF

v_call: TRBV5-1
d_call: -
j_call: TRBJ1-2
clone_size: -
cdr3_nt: TGCGCCAGCAGCTTTCAAGGACAGACGGATGGCTACACCTTC
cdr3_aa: CASSFQGQTDGYTF

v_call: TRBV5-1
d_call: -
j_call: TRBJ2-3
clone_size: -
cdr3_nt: TGCGCCAGCAGCTTAAGGCAGGGCCCAGATACGCAGTATTTT
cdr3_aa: CASSLRQGPDTQYF

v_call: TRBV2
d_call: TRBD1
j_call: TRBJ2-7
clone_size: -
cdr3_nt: TGTGCCAGCAGTGCGCCGGGACAGGGGGCCGTCGAGCAGTACTTC
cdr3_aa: CASSAPGQGAVEQYF

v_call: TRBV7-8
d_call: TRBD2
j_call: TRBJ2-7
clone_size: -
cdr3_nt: TGTGCCAGCAGCTCCGGACTAGCGGGAGCCTACGAGCAGTACTTC
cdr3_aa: CASSSGLAGAYEQYF

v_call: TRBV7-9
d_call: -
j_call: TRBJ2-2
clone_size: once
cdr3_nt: TGTGCCAGCAGCTTTAGTGCCGGGGAGCTGTTTTTT
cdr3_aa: CASSFSAGELFF

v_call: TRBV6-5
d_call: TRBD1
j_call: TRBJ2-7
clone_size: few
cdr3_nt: TGTGCCAGCAGACCCCAGGGGGCGGGGGAGCAGTACTTC
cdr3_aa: CASRPQGAGEQYF

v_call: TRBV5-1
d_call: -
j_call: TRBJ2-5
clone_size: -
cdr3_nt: TGCGCCAGTAGCCCGGACCCGGGAAGGCGGGAGACCCAGTACTTC
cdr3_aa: CASSPDPGRRETQYF

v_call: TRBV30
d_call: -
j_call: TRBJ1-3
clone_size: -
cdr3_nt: TGTGCCTGGAGTGTACAGGGAAACACCATATATTTT
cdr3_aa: CAWSVQGNTIYF

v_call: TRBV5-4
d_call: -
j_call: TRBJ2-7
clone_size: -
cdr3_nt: TGTGCCAGCAGCCCGGATCAGCGTTACGAGCAGTACTTC
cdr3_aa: CASSPDQRYEQYF

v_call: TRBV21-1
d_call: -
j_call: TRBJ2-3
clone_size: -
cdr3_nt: TGTGCCAGCAGCGTGCTCTGTGACGGGAGACCCGGCGTCAGAGATACGCAGTATTTT
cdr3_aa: CASSVLCDGRPGVRDTQYF

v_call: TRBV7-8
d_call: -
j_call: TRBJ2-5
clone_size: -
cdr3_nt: TGTGCCAGCAGCTCTTCGTTGGGTGGCGGGGAGACCCAGTACTTC
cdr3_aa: CASSSSLGGGETQYF

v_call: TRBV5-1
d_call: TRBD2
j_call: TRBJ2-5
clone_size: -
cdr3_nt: TGCGCCAGCAGCTATTCGCCGGGACTAGCGAGCAACTTTCGGTACCAAGAGACCCAGTACTTC
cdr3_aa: CASSYSPGLASNFRYQETQYF

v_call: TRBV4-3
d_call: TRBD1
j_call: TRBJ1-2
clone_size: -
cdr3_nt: TGCGCCAGCAGCCTGGACAGGGGCGCTAACTATGGCTACACCTTC
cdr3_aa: CASSLDRGANYGYTF

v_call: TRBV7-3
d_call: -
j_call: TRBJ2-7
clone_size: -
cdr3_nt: TGTGCCAGCAGCTTAGAGAGGCGGAGGGCGTCTAGCGACGAGCAGTACTTC
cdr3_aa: CASSLERRRASSDEQYF

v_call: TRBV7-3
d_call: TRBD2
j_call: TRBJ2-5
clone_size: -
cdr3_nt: TGTGCCAGCAGCCCGACTAGCGGCAAAGAGACCCAGTACTTC
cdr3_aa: CASSPTSGKETQYF

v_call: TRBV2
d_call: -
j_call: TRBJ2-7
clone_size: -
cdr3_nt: TGTGCCAGCAGTGAATCAGGGACAATCAACGAGCAGTACTTC
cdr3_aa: CASSESGTINEQYF

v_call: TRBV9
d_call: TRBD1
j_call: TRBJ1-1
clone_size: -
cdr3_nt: TGTGCCAGCAGCGTAGGAGCTGCAGGGGGGACTGAAGCTTTCTTT
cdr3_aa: CASSVGAAGGTEAFF

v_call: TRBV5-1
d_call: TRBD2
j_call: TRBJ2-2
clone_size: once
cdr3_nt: TGCGCCAGCAGGGGGAGCGGGGTAAACACCGGGGAGCTGTTTTTT
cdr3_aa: CASRGSGVNTGELFF

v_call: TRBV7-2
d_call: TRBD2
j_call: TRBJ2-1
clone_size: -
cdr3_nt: TGTGCCAGCAGCCTGAGCGGGGCTGCCAGCAATGAGCAGTTCTTC
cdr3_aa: CASSLSGAASNEQFF

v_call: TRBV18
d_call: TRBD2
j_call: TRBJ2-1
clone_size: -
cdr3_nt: TGTGCCAGCTCACCCGGACTAGCGGGAGACAATGAGCAGTTCTTC
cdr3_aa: CASSPGLAGDNEQFF

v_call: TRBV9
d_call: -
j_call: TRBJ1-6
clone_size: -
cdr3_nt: TGTGCCAGCAGCTCACAGCTGGGGGACTCCTCCTATAATTCACCCCTCCACTTT
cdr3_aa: CASSSQLGDSSYNSPLHF

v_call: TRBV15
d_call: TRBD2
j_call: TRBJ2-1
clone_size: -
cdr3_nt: TGTGCCACCAGCAGAACCCTAGCGGGAGGGGCGCATGAGCAGTTCTTC
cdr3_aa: CATSRTLAGGAHEQFF

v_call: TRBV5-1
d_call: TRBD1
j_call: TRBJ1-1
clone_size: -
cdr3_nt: TGCGCCAGCAGCTGGACAGGGGGCATCACTGAAGCTTTCTTT
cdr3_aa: CASSWTGGITEAFF

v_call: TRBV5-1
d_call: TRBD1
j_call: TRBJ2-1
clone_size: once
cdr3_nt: TGCGCCAGCAGCTTAGGACAGGGGATCAATGAGCAGTTCTTC
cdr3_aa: CASSLGQGINEQFF

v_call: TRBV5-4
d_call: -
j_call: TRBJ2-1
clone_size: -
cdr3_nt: TGTGCCAGCAGCTTGGGGGGCCCCGCAAGGGATGAGCAGTTCTTC
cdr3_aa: CASSLGGPARDEQFF

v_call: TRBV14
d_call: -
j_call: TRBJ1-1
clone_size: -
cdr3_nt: TGTGCCAGCAGCGTAAAGGGGGGGGCCACTGAAGCTTTCTTT
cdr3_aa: CASSVKGGATEAFF

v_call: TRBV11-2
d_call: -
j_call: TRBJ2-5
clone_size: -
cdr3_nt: TGTGCCAGCAGCTCCCTCCACTGGCACCGACGGGACCAAGAGACCCAGTACTTC
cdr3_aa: CASSSLHWHRRDQETQYF

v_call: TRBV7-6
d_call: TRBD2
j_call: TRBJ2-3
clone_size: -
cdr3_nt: TGTGCCAGCAGCGCAGGACTAGCGGGACCGTCTCAGCATACGCAGTATTTT
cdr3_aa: CASSAGLAGPSQHTQYF

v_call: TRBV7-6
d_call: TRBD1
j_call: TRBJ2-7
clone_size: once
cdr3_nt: TGTGCCAGCAGCTTATACACACAGGGGAGAGAGCAGTACTTC
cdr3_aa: CASSLYTQGREQYF

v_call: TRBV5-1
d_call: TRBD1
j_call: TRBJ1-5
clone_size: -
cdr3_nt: TGCGCCAGCAGCCTTTTCGGGACAGGGTTTTTGAGCAATCAGCCCCAGCATTTT
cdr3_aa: CASSLFGTGFLSNQPQHF

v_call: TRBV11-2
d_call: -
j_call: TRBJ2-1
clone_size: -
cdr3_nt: TGTGCCAGCAGCTCCTCTAGGACTACCCTTGAGCAGTTCTTC
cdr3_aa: CASSSSRTTLEQFF

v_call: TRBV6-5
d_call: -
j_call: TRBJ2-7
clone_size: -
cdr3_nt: TGTGCCAGCAGTTACCATCTGGCAGGGGGAGGCGAGCAGTACTTC
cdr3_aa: CASSYHLAGGGEQYF

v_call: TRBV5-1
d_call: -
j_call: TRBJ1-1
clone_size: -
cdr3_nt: TGCGCCAGCAGCTTGCTGAGGGAACCGGGTACTGAAGCTTTCTTT
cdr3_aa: CASSLLREPGTEAFF

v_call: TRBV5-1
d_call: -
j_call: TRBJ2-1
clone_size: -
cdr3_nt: TGCGCCAGCAGCTTGGGTGCGTATGAGCAGTTCTTC
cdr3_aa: CASSLGAYEQFF